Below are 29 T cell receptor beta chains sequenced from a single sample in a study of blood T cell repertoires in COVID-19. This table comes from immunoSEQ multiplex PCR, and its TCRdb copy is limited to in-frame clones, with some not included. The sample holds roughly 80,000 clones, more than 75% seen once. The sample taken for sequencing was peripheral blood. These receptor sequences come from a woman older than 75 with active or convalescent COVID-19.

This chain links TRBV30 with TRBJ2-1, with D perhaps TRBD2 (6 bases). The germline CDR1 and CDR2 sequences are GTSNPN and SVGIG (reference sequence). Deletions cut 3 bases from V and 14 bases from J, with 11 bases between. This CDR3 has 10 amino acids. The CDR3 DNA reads TGTGCCTGGAGCCGGGAGCGGGAGTTCTTC. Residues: CAWSREREFF.

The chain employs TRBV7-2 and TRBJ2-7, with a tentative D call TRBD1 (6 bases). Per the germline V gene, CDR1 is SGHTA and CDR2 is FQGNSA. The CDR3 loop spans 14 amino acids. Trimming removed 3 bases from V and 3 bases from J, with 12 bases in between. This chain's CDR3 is CASSLQGRYYEQYF. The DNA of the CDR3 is TGTGCCAGCAGCTTGCAGGGGCGATACTACGAGCAGTACTTC.

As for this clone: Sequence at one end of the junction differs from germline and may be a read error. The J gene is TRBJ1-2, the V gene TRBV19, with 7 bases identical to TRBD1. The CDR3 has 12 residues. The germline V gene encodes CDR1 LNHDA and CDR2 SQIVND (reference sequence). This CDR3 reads CTSTTTGNGYTF. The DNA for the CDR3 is TGTACCAGTACCACGACAGGGAATGGCTACACCTTC.

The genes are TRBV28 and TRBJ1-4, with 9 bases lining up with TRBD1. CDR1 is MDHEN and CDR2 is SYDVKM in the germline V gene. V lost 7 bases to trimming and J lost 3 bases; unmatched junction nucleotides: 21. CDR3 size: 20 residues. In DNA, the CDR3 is TGTGCCAGCACCTTGCAGGGGAACAGGGGGCTGTGGGATCCTAATGAAAAACTGTTTTTT. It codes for CASTLQGNRGLWDPNEKLFF.

Written as DNA, the CDR3 is TGTGCCAGCAGCGTAGGACAGTACCCTAATGAAAAACTGTTTTTT. Translation gives CASSVGQYPNEKLFF. The rearrangement uses TRBV9 and TRBJ1-4, with D tentatively TRBD1 (5 bases). CDR3 length: 15 amino acids. CDR1 and CDR2 from the germline V gene are SGDLS and YYNGEE. V lost 0 bases and J lost 3, with 9 bases in between.

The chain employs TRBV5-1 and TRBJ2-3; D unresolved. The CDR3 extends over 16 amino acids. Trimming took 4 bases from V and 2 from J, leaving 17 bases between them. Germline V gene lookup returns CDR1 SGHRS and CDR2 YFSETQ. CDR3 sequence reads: CASSPTLALTTDTQYF. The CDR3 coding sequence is TGCGCCAGCAGCCCAACCCTTGCTCTAACCACAGATACGCAGTATTTT. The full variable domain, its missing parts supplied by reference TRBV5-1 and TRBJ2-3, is KAGVTQTPRYLIKTRGQQVTLSCSPISGHRSVSWYQQTPGQGLQFLFEYFSETQRNKGNFPGRFSGRQFSNSRSEMNVSTLELGDSALYLCASSPTLALTTDTQYFGPGTRLTVL.

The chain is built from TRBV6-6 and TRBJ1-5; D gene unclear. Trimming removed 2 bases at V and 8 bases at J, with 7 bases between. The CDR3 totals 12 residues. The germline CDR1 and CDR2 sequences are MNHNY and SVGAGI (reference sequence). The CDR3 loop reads CASSYPSEPQHF. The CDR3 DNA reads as TGTGCCAGCAGTTACCCCAGCGAGCCCCAGCATTTT.

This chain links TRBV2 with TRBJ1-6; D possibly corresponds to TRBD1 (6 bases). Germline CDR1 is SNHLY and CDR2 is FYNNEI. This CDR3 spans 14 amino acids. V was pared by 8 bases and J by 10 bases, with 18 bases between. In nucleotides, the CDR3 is TGTGCCAGCGGGGGCCAAGGGGCCCGCTCACCCCTCCACTTT. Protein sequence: CASGGQGARSPLHF.

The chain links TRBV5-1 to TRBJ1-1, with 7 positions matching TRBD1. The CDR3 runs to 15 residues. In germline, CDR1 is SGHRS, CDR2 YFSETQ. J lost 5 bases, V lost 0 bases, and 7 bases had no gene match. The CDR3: CASSLAAGGRTEAFF. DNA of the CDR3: TGCGCCAGCAGCTTGGCGGCAGGGGGGAGGACTGAAGCTTTCTTT.

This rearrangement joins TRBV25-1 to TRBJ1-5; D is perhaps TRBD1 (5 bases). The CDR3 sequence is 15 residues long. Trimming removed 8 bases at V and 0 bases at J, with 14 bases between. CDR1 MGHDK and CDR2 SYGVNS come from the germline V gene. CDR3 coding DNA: TGTGCCAGCTGTGGGGGGGTCGTTAGCAATCAGCCCCAGCATTTT. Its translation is CASCGGVVSNQPQHF.

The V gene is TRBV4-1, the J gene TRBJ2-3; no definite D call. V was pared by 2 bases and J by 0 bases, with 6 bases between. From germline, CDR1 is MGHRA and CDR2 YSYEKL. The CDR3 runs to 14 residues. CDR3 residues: CASSQFQSTDTQYF. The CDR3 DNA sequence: TGCGCCAGCAGCCAATTCCAGAGCACAGATACGCAGTATTTT.

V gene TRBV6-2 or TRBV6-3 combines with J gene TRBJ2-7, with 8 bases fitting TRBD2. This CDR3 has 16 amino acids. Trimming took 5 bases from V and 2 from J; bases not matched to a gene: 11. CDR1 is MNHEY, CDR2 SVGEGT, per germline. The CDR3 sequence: CASSDLGSGGTYEQYF. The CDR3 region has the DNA TGTGCCAGCAGTGACTTGGGGAGCGGGGGTACCTACGAGCAGTACTTC.

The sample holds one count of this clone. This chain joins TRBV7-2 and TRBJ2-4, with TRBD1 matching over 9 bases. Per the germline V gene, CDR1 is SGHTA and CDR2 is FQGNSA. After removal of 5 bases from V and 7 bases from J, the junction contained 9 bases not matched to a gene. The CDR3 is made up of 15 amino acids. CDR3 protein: CASSGQTGGVNIQYF. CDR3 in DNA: TGTGCCAGCAGCGGACAAACAGGGGGCGTGAACATTCAGTACTTC.

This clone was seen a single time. The CDR3 reads CASSQGQGAGRNEQYF. The CDR3 nucleotides are TGTGCCAGCAGCCAAGGGCAGGGGGCGGGGAGGAACGAGCAGTACTTC. The genes are TRBV4-2 and TRBJ2-7, with 8 bases that match TRBD1. J lost 5 bases, V lost 1 base, and 10 bases had no gene match. Germline-derived CDR1 and CDR2 are LGHNA and YNFKEQ. The CDR3 covers 16 residues.

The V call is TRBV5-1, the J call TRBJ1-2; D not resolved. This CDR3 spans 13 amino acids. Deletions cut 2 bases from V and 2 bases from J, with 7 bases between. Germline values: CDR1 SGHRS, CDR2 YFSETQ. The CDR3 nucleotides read TGCGCCAGCAGCTTAGGACTGAACTATGGCTACACCTTC. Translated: CASSLGLNYGYTF.

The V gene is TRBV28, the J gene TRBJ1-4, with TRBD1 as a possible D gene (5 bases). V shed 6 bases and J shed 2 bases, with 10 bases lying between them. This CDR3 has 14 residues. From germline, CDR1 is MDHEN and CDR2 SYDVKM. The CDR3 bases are TGTGCCAGCAGCCAGGGTGGCACTAATGAAAAACTGTTTTTT. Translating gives CASSQGGTNEKLFF.

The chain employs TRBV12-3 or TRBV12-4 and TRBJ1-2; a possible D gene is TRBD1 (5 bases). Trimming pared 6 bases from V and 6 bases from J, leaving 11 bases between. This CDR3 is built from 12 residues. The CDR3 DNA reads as TGTGCCAGCAGCACAGGTTCTAATGGCTACACCTTC. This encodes CASSTGSNGYTF.

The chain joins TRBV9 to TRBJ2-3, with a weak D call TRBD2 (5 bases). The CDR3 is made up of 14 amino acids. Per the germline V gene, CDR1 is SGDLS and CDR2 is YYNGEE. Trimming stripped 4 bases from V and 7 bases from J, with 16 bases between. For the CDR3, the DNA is TGTGCCAGCAGCTCTCGGGGTGCTTGGAATACGCAGTATTTT. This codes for CASSSRGAWNTQYF.

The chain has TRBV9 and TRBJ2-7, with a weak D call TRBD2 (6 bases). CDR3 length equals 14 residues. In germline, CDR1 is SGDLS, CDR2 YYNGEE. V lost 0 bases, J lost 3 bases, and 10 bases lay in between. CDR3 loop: CASSVASGVYEQYF. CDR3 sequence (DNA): TGTGCCAGCAGCGTAGCATCGGGAGTCTACGAGCAGTACTTC.

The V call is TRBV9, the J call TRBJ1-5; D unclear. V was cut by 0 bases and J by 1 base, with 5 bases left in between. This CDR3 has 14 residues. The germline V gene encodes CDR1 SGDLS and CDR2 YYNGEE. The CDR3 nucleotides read TGTGCCAGCAGCGTAGGCGAGAGCAATCAGCCCCAGCATTTT. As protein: CASSVGESNQPQHF. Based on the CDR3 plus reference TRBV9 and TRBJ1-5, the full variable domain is DSGVTQTPKHLITATGQRVTLRCSPRSGDLSVYWYQQSLDQGLQFLIQYYNGEERAKGNILERFSAQQFPDLHSELNLSSLELGDSALYFCASSVGESNQPQHFGDGTRLSIL.

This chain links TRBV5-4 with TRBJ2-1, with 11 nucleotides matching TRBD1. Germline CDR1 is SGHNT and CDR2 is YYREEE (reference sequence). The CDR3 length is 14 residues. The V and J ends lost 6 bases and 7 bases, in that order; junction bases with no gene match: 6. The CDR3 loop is CASKPGQGVNEQFF. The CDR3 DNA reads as TGTGCCAGCAAGCCGGGACAGGGGGTAAATGAGCAGTTCTTC.

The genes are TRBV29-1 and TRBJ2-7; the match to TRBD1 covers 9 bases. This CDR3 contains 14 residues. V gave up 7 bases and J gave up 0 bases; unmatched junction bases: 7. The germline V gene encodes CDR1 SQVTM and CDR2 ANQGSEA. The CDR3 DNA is TGCAGCGCCATGACAGGGGGTAGCTCCTACGAGCAGTACTTC. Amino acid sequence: CSAMTGGSSYEQYF.

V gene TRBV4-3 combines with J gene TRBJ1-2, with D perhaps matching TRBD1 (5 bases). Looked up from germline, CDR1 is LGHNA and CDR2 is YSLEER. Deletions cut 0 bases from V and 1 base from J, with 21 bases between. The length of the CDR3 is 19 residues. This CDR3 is CASSQEVRDSVPFNYGYTF. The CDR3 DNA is TGCGCCAGCAGCCAAGAGGTACGCGACAGCGTCCCATTTAACTATGGCTACACCTTC.

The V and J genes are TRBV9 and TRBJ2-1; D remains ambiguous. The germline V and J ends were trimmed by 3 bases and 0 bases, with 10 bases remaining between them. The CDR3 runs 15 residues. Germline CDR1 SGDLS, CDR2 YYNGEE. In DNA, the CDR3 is TGTGCCAGCAGCGCCCCGGTCGCCTCCTACAATGAGCAGTTCTTC. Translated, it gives CASSAPVASYNEQFF.

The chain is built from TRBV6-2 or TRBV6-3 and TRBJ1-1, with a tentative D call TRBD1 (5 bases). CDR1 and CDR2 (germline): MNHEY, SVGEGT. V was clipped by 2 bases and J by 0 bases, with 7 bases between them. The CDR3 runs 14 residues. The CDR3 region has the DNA TGTGCCAGCAGTTACGAGACAGTGAACACTGAAGCTTTCTTT. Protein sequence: CASSYETVNTEAFF.

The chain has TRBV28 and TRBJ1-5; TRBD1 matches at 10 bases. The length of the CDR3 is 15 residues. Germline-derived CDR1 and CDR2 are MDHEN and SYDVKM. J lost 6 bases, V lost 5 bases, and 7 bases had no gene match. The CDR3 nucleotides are TGTGCCAGCAGTGCCGGGACAGGGGCGGCTCAGCCCCAGCATTTT. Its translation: CASSAGTGAAQPQHF.

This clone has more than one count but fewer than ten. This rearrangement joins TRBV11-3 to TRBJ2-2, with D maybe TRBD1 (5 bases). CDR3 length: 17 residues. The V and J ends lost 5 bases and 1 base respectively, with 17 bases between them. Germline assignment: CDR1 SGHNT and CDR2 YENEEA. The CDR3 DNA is TGTGCCAGCAGCCCCCCTGGGCAGGGTTTGAACACCGGGGAGCTGTTTTTT. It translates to CASSPPGQGLNTGELFF.

The CDR3 reads CASSSLQTTGLKQYF. DNA for the CDR3: TGTGCCAGCAGTTCCCTCCAAACGACAGGTCTGAAGCAGTACTTC. The J gene is TRBJ2-7, the V gene TRBV27; the D gene is possibly TRBD1 (6 bases). Trimming removed 4 bases at V and 8 bases at J, with 21 bases between. Germline values: CDR1 MNHEY, CDR2 SMNVEV (reference sequence). CDR3 size: 15 residues.

CDR3 sequence reads: CASSLTSGGAGGELFF. CDR3 coding DNA: TGTGCCAGCAGCCTGACTAGCGGGGGGGCTGGCGGGGAGCTGTTTTTT. V and J are TRBV5-5 and TRBJ2-2, with TRBD2 identical over 14 bases. The germline gives CDR1 SGHKS, CDR2 YYEKEE (reference sequence). The CDR3 spans 16 residues. With 4 bases clipped from V and 7 bases from J, the junction kept 6 bases outside the gene matches.